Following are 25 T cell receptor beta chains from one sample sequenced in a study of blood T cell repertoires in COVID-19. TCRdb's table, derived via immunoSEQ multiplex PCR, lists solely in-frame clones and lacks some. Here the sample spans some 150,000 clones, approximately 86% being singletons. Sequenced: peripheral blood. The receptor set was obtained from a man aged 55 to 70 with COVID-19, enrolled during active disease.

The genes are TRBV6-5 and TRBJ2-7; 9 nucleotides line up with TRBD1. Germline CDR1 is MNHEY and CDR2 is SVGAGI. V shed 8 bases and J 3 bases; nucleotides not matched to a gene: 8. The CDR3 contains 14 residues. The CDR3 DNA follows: TGTGCCAGCCACGGGACAGGGAATAACTACGAGCAGTACTTC. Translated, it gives CASHGTGNNYEQYF.

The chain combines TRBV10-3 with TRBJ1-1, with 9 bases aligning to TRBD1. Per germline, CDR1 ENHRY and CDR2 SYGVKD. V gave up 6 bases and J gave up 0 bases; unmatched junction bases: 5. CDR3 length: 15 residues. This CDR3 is CAIRGQGDMNTEAFF. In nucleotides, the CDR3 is TGTGCCATCAGGGGACAGGGAGACATGAACACTGAAGCTTTCTTT.

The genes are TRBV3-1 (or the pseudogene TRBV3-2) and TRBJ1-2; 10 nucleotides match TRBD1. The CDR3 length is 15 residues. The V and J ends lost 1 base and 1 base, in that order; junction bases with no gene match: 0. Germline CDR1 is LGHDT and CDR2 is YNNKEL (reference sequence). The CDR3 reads CASSQGTGGNYGYTF. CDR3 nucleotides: TGTGCCAGCAGCCAAGGGACAGGGGGTAACTATGGCTACACCTTC.

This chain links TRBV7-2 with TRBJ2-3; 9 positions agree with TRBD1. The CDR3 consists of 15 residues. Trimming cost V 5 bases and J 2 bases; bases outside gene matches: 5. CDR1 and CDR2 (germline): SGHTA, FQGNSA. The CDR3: CASSVGTGYTDTQYF. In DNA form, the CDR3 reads TGTGCCAGCAGCGTCGGGACAGGGTACACAGATACGCAGTATTTT.

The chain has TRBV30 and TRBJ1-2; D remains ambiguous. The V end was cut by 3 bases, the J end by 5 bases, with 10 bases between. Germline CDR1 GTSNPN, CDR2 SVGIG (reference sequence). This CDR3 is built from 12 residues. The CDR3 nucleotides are TGTGCCTGGAGGTCCATGGAGTATGGCTACACCTTC. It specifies CAWRSMEYGYTF.

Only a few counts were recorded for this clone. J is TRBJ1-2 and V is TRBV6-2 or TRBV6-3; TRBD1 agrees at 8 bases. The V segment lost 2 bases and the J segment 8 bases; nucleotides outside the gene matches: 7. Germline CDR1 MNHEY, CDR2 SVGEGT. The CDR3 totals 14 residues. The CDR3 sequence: CASSYLQGAEGYTF. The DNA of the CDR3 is TGTGCCAGCAGTTACCTTCAGGGGGCTGAAGGCTACACCTTC.

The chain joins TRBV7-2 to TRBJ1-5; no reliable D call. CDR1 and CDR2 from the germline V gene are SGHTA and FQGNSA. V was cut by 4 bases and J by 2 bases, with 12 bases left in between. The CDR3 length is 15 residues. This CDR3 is CASSSDRRGNQPQHF. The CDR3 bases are TGTGCCAGCAGCTCCGATCGGAGAGGCAATCAGCCCCAGCATTTT.

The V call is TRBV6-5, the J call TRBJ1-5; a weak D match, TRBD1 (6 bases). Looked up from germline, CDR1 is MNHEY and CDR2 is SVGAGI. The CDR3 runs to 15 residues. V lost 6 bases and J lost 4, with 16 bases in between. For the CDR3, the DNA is TGTGCCAGCAGCCAGGGGTTCGGGGGGAATCAGCCCCAGCATTTT. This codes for CASSQGFGGNQPQHF.

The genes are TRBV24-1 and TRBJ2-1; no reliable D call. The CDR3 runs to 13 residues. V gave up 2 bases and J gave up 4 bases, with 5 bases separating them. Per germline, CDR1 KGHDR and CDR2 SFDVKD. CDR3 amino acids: CATSDSPYNEQFF. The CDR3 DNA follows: TGTGCCACCAGTGATTCCCCTTACAATGAGCAGTTCTTC.

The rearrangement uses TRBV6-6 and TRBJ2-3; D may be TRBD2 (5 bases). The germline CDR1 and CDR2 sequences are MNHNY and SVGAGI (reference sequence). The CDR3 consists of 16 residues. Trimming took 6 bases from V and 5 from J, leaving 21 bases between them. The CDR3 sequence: CASSHRSGPSQDTQYF. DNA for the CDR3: TGTGCCAGCAGCCATAGGAGCGGACCTTCTCAAGATACGCAGTATTTT.

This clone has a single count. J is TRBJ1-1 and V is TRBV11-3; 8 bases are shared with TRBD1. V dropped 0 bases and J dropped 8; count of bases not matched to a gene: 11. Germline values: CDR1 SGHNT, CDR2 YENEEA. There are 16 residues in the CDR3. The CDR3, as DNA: TGTGCCAGCAGCTTAGATCTCCCTCAGGGGGCCCGAGAAGCTTTCTTT. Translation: CASSLDLPQGAREAFF.

The CDR3 DNA reads TGTGCCAGCAGAGGGGCCTTCTATAATTCACCCCTCCACTTT. Protein: CASRGAFYNSPLHF. This chain links TRBV9 with TRBJ1-6; D perhaps matches TRBD1 (5 bases). V gave up 5 bases and J gave up 3 bases, with 9 bases separating them. Germline lookup yields CDR1 SGDLS and CDR2 YYNGEE. The CDR3 length is 14 residues.

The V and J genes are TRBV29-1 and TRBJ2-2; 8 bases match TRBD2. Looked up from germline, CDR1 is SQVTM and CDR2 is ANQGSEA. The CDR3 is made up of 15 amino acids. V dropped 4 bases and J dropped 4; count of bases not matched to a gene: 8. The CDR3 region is CSVVLGAGGTGELFF. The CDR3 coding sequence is TGCAGCGTTGTCCTAGGGGCGGGGGGCACCGGGGAGCTGTTTTTT.

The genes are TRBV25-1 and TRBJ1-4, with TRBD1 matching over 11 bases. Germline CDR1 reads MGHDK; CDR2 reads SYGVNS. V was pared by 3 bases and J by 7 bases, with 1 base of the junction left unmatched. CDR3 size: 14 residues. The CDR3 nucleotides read TGTGCCAGCAGTGAGGACAGGGGGCCTGAAAAACTGTTTTTT. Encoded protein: CASSEDRGPEKLFF.

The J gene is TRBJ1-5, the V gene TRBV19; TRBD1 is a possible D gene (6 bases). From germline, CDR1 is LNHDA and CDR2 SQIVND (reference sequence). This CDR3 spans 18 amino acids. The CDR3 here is CPIIIGAGRGAGGQPQHF. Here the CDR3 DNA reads TGTCCCATTATTATCGGCGCTGGGCGGGGGGCCGGGGGTCAGCCCCAGCATTTT.

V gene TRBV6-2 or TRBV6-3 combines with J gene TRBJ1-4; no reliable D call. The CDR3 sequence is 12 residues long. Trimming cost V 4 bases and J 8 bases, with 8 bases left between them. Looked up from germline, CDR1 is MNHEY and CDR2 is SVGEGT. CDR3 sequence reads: CASSSSVEKLFF. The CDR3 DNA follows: TGTGCCAGCAGTTCAAGCGTCGAAAAACTGTTTTTT.

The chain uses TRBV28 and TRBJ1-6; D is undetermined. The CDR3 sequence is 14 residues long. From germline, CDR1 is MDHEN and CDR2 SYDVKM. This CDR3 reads CASRQEVDNSPLHF. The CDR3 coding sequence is TGTGCTTCCAGGCAGGAGGTGGATAATTCACCCCTCCACTTT.

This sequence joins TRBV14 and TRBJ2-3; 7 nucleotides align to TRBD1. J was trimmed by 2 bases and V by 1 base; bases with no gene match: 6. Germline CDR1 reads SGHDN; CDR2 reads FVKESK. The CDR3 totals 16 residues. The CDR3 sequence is CASSQGRGLATDTQYF. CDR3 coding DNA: TGTGCCAGCAGCCAAGGAAGGGGGCTTGCCACAGATACGCAGTATTTT.

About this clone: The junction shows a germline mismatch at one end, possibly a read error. The CDR3 sequence is CASSYRGQDLAQAQHF. The CDR3 nucleotides are TGTGCCAGCAGTTATAGGGGACAGGACCTAGCTCAGGCCCAGCATTTT. V usage is TRBV6-2 or TRBV6-3 and J usage is TRBJ1-5, with 8 bases matching TRBD1. This CDR3 comprises 16 residues. In germline, CDR1 is MNHEY, CDR2 SVGEGT.

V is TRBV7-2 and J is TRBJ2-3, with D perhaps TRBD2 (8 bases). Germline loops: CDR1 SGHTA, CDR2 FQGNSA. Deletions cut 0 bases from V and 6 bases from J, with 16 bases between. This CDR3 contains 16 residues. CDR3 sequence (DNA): TGTGCCAGCAGCTTAGCGTCGGGAGGGGGCCGGGATACGCAGTATTTT. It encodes CASSLASGGGRDTQYF. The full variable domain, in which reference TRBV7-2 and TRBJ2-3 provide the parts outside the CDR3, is GAGVSQSPSNKVTEKGKDVELRCDPISGHTALYWYRQSLGQGLEFLIYFQGNSAPDKSGLPSDRFSAERTGGSVSTLTIQRTQQEDSAVYLCASSLASGGGRDTQYFGPGTRLTVL.

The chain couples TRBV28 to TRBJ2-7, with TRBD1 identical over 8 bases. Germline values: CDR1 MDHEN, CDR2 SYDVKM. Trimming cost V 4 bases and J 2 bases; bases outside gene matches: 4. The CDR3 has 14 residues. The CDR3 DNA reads TGTGCCAGCAGTTACGGACAGGGACCCTACGAGCAGTACTTC. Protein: CASSYGQGPYEQYF.

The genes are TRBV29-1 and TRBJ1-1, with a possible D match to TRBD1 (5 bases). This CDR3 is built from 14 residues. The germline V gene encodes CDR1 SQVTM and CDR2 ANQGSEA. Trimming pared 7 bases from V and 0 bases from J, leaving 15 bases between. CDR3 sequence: CSANWGGVNTEAFF. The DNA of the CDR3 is TGCAGCGCCAATTGGGGGGGGGTGAACACTGAAGCTTTCTTT.

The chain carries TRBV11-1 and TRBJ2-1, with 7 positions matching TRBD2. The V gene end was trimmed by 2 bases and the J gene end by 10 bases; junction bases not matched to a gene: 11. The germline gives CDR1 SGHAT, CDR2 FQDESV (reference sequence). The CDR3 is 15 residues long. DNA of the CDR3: TGTGCCAGCAGCTTAATCGGCGGGGGTGGTTGGGAGCAGTTCTTC. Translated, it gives CASSLIGGGGWEQFF.

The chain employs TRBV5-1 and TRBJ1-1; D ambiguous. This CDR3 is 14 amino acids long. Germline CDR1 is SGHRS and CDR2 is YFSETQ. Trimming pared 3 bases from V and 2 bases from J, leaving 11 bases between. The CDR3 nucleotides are TGCGCCAGCAGCTCGACACCAGAAAACACTGAAGCTTTCTTT. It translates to CASSSTPENTEAFF. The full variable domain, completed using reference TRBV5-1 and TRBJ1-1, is KAGVTQTPRYLIKTRGQQVTLSCSPISGHRSVSWYQQTPGQGLQFLFEYFSETQRNKGNFPGRFSGRQFSNSRSEMNVSTLELGDSALYLCASSSTPENTEAFFGQGTRLTVV.

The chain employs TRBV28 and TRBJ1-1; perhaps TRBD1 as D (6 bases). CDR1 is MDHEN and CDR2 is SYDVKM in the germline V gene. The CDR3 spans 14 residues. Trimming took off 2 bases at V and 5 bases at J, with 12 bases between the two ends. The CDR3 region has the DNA TGTGCCAGCAGTTTAATCAGGGGCGGAACTGAAGCTTTCTTT. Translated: CASSLIRGGTEAFF.